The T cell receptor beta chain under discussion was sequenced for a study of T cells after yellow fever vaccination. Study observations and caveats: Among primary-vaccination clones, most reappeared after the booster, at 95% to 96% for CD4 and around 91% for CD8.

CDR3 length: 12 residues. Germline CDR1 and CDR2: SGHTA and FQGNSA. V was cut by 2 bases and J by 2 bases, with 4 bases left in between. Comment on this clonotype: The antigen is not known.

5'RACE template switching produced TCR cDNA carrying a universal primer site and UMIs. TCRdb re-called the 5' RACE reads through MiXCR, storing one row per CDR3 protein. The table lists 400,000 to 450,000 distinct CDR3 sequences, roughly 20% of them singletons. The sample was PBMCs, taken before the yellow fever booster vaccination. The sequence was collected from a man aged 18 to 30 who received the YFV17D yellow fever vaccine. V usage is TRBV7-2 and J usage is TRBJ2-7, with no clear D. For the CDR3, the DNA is TGTGCCAGCAGCTTATGGGCCTACGAGCAGTACTTC. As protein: CASSLWAYEQYF.